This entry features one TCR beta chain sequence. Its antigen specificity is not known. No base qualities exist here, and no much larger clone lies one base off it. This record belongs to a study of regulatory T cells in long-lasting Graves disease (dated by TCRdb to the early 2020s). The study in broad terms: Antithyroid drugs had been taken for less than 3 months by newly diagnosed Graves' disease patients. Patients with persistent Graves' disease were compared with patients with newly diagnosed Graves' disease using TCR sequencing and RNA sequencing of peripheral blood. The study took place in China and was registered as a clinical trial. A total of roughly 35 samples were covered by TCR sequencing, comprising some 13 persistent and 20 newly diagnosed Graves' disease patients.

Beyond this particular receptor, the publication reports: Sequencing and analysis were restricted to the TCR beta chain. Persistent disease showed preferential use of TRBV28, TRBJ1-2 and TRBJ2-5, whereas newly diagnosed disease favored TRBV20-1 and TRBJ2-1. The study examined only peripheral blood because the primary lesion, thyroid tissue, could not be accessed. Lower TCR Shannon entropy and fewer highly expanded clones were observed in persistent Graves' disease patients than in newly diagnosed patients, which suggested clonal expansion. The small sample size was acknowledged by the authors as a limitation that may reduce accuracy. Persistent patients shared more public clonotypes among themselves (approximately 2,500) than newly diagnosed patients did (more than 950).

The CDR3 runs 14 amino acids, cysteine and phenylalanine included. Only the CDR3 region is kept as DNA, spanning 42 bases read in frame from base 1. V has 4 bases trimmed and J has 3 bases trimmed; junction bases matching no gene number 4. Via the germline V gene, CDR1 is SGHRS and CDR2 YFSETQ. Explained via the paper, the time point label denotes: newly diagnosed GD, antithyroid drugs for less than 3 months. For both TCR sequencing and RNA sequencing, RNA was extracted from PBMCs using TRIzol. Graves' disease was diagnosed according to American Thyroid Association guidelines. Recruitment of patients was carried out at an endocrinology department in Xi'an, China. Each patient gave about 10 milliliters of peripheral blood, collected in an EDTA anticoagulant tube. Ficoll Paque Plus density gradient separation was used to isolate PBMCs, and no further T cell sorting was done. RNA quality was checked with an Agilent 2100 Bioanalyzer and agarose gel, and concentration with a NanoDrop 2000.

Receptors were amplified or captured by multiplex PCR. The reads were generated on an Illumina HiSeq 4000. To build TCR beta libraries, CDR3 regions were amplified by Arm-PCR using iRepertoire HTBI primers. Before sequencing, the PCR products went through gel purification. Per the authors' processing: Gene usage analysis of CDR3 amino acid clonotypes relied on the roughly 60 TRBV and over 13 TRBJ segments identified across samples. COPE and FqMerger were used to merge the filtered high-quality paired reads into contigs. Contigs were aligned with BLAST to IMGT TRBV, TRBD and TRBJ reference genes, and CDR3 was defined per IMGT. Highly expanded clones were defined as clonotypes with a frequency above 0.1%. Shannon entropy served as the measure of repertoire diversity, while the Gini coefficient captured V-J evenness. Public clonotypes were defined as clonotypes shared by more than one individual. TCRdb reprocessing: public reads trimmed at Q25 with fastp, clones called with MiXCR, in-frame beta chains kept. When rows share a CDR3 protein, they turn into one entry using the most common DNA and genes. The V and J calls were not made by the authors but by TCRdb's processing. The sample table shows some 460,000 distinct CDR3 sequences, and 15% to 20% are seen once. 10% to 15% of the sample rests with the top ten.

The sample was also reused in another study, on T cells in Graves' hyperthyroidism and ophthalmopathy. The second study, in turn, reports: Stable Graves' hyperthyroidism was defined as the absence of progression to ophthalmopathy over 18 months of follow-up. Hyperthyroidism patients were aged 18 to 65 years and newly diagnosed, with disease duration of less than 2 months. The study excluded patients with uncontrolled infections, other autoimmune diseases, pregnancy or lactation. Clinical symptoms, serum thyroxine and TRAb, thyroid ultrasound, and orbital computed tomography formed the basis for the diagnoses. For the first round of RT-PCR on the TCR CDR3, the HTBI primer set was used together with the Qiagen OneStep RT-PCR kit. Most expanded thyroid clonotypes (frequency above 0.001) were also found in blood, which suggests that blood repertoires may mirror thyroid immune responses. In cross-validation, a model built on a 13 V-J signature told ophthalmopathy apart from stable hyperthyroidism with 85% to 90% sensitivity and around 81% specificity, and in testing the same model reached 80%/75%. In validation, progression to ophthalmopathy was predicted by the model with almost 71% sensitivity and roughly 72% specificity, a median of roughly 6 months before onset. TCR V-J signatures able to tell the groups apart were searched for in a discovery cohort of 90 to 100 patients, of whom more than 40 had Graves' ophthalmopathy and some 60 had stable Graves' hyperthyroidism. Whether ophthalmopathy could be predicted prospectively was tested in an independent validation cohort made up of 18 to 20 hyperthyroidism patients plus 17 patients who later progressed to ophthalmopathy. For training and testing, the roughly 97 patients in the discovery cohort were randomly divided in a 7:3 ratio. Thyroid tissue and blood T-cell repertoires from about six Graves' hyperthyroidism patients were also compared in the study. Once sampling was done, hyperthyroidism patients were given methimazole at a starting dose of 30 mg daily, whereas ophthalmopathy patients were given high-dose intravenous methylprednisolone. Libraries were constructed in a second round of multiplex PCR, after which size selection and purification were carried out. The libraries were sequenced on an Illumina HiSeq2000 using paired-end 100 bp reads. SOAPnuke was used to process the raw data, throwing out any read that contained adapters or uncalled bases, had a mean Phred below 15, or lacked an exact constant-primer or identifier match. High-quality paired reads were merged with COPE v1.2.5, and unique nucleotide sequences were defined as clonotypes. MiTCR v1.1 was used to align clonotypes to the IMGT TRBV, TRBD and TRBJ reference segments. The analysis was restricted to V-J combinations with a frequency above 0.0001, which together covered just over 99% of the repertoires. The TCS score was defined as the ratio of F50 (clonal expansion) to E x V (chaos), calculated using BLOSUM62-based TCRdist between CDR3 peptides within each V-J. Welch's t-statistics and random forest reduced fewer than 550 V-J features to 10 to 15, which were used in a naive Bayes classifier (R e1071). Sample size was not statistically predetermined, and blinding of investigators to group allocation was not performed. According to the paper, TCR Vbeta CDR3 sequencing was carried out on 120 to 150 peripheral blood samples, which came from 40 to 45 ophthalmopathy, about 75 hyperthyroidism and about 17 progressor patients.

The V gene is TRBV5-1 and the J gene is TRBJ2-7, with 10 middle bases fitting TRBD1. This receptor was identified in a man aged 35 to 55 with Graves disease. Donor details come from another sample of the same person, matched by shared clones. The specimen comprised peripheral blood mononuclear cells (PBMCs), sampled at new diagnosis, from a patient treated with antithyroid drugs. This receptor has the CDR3 CASSRDRGDYEQYF. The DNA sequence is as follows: TGCGCCAGCAGCCGGGACAGGGGCGACTACGAGCAGTACTTC.